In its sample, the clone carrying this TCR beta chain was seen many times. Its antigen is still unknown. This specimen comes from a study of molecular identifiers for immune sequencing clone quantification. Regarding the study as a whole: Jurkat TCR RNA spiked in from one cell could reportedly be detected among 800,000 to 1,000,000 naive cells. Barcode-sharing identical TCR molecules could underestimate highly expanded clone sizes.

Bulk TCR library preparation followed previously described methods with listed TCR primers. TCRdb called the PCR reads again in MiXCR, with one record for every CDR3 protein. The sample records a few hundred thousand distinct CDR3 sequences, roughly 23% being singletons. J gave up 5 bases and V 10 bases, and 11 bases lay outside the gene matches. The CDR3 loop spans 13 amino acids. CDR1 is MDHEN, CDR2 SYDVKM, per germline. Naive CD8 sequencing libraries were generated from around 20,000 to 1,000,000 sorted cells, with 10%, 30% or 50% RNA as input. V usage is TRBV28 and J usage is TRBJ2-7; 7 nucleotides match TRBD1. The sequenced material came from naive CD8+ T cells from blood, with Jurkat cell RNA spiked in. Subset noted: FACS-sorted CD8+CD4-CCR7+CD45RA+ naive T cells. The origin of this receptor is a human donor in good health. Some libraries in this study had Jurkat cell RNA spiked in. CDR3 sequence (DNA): TGTGCCACTAGTCAAAGGGGGCAGGACGAGCAGTACTTC. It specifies CATSQRGQDEQYF.